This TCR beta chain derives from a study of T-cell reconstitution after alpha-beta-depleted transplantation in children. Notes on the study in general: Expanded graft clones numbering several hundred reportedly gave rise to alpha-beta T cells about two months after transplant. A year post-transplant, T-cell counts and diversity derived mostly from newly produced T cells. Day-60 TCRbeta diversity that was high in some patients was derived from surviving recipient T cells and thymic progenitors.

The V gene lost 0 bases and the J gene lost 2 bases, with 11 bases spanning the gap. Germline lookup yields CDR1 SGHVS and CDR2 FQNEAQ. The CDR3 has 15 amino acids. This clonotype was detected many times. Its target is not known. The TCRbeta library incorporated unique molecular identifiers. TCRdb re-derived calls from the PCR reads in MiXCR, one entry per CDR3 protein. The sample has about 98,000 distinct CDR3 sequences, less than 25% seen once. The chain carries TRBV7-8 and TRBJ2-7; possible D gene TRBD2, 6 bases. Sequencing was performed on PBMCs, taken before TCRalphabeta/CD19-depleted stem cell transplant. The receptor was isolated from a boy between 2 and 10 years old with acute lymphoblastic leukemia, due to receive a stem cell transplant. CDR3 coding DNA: TGTGCCAGCAGCTTAGCTAGCGGAGGGGCCTACGAGCAGTACTTC. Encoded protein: CASSLASGGAYEQYF.